The 2 T cell receptor beta chains reported below all come from one sample, sequenced in a study of T cell changes during pregnancy in multiple sclerosis. Generated by immunoSEQ multiplex PCR, the TCRdb table keeps only in-frame clones and is missing some. This table holds tens of thousands of clones, about nine tenths found once. The sequencing used peripheral blood, collected in the third trimester of pregnancy. The receptor source for this set is a female donor with multiple sclerosis, enrolled in a pregnancy study.

The gene calls are TRBV7-8 and TRBJ2-3; 11 bases are a match to TRBD1. This CDR3 region has 15 residues. With 4 bases clipped from V and 6 bases from J, the junction kept 6 bases outside the gene matches. Germline V gene sequence: CDR1 SGHVS, CDR2 FQNEAQ. The CDR3 DNA reads as TGTGCCAGCAGCTCCCGGGACAGGGGGATGGATACGCAGTATTTT. Its protein is CASSSRDRGMDTQYF. The complete variable domain, with remaining parts taken from reference TRBV7-8 and TRBJ2-3, reads GAGVSQSPRYKVAKRGQDVALRCDPISGHVSLFWYQQALGQGPEFLTYFQNEAQLDKSGLPSDRFFAERPEGSVSTLKIQRTQQEDSAVYLCASSSRDRGMDTQYFGPGTRLTVL.

The chain links TRBV7-9 to TRBJ2-7; D is ambiguous. This CDR3 has 15 amino acids. V lost 2 bases and J 3 bases, leaving 14 bases between the germline ends. Germline CDR1 and CDR2: SEHNR and FQNEAQ (reference sequence). CDR3 DNA sequence: TGTGCCAGCAGCTTAAAGTTAGAGTGGTACTACGAGCAGTACTTC. Translation: CASSLKLEWYYEQYF.